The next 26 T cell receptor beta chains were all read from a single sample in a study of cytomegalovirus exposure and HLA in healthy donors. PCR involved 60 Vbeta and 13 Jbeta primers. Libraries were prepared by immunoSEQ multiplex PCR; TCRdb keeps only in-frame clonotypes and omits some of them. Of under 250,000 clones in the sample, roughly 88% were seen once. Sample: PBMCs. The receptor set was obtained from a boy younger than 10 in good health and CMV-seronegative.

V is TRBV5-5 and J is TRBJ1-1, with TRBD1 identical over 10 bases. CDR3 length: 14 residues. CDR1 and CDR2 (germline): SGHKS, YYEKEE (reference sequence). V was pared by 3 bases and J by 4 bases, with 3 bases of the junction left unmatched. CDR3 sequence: CASSWGDRGTEAFF. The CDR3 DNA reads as TGTGCCAGCAGCTGGGGGGACAGGGGCACTGAAGCTTTCTTT.

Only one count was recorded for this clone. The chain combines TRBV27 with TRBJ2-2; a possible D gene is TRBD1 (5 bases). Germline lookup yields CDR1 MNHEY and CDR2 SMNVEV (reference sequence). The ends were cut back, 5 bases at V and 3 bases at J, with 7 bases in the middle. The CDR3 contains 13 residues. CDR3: CASSIGDTGELFF. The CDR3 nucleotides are TGTGCCAGCAGTATAGGGGACACCGGGGAGCTGTTTTTT.

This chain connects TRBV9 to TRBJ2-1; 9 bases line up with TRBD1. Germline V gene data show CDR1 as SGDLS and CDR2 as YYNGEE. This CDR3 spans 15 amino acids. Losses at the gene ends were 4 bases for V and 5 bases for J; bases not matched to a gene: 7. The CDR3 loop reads CASSPPGQGNNEQFF. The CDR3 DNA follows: TGTGCCAGCAGCCCACCGGGACAGGGCAACAATGAGCAGTTCTTC.

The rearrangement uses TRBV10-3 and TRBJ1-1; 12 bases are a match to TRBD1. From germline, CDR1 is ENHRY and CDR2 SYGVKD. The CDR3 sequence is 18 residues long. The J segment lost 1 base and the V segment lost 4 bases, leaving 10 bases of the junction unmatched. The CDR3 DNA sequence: TGTGCCATCAGTGGCTCAGGGGGACAGGGGGCGAGGAACACTGAAGCTTTCTTT. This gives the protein CAISGSGGQGARNTEAFF.

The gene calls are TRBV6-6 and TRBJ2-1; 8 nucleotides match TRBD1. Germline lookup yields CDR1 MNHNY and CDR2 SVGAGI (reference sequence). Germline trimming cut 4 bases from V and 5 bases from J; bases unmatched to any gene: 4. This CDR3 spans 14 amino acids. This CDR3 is CASSSQGAHNEQFF. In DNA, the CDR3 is TGTGCCAGCAGTTCCCAGGGGGCGCACAATGAGCAGTTCTTC.

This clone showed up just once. This CDR3 is CASSLGPPKAKNIQYF. The CDR3 DNA follows: TGTGCCAGCAGCTTGGGGCCACCCAAAGCCAAAAACATTCAGTACTTC. This sequence joins TRBV5-8 and TRBJ2-4; D unresolved. The CDR3 loop spans 16 amino acids. Germline V gives CDR1 SGHTS, CDR2 YDEGEE. V lost 0 bases and J 0 bases, leaving 10 bases between the germline ends. The whole variable domain, filled in from reference TRBV5-8 and TRBJ2-4, reads EAGVTQSPTHLIKTRGQQATLRCSPISGHTSVYWYQQALGLGLQFLLWYDEGEERNRGNFPPRFSGRQFPNYSSELNVNALELEDSALYLCASSLGPPKAKNIQYFGAGTRLSVL.

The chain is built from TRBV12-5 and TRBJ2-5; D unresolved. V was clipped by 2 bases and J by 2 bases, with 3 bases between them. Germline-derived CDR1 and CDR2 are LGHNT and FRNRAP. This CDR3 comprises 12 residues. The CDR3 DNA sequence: TGTGCTAGTGGTTTGCGGCAAGAGACCCAGTACTTC. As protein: CASGLRQETQYF.

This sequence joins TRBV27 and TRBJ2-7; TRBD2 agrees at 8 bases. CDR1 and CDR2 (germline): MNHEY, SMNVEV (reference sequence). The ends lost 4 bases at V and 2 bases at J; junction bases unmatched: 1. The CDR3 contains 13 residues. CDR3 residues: CASSWGLAYEQYF. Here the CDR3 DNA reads TGTGCCAGCAGTTGGGGACTAGCCTACGAGCAGTACTTC.

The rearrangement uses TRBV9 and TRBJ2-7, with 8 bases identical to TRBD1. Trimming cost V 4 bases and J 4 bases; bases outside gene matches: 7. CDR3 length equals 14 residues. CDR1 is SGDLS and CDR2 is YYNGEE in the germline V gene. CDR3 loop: CASSSGTGGYEQYF. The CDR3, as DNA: TGTGCCAGCAGCTCCGGGACAGGAGGATACGAGCAGTACTTC.

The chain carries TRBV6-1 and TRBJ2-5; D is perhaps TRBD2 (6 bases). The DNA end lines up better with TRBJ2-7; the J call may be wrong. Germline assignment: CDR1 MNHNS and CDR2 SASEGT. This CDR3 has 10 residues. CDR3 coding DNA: TGTGCCAGCACGGGGGACGAGCAGTACTTC. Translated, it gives CASTGDEQYF.

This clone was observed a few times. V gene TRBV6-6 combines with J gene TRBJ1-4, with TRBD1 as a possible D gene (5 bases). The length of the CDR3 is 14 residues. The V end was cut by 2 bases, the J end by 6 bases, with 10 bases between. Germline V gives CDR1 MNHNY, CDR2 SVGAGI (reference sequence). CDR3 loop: CASSYGGDHEKLFF. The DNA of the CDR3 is TGTGCCAGCAGTTACGGAGGGGATCATGAAAAACTGTTTTTT.

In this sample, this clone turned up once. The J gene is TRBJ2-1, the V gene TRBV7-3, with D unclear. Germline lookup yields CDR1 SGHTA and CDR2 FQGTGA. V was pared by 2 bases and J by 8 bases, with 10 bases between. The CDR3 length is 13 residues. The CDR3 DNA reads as TGTGCCAGCAGCTTACCCGAGTTGGATGAGCAGTTCTTC. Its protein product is CASSLPELDEQFF.

The CDR3 DNA sequence: TGTGCCACCAGCAGACCTCCCCGACAGGGGTGGAGCACTGAAGCTTTCTTT. This sequence encodes CATSRPPRQGWSTEAFF. The V gene is TRBV15, the J gene TRBJ1-1; 8 nucleotides line up with TRBD1. In germline, CDR1 is LNHNV, CDR2 YYDKDF (reference sequence). The CDR3 has 17 amino acids. V shed 2 bases, J shed 4 bases, and the junction held 12 bases outside the gene matches.

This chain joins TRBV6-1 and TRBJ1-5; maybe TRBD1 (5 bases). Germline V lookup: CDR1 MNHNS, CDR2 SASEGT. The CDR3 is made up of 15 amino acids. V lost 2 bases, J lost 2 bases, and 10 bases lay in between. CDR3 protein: CASSELSRGNQPQHF. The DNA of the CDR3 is TGTGCCAGCAGTGAACTATCCAGGGGCAATCAGCCCCAGCATTTT.

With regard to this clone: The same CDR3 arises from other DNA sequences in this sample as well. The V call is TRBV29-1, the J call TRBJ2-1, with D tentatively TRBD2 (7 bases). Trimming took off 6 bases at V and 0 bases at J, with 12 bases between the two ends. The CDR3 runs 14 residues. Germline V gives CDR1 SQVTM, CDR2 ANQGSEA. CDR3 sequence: CSVGGGSSYNEQFF. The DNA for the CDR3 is TGCAGCGTGGGGGGCGGGAGCTCCTACAATGAGCAGTTCTTC.

CDR3 in amino acids: CASSPPQGPTQYF. Here the CDR3 DNA reads TGTGCCAGCTCCCCCCCACAGGGCCCGACCCAGTACTTC. The chain joins TRBV19 to TRBJ2-5; possibly TRBD1 for D (6 bases). This CDR3 comprises 13 residues. Deletions cut 9 bases from V and 7 bases from J, with 18 bases between. Germline CDR1 is LNHDA and CDR2 is SQIVND (reference sequence).

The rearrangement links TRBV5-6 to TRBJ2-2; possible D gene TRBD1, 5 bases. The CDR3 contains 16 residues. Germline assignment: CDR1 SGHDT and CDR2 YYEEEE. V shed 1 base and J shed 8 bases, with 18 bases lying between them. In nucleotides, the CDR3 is TGTGCCAGCAGCTTGTGGCCCGCAGGGTCTTTAGGGGAGCTGTTTTTT. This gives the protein CASSLWPAGSLGELFF.

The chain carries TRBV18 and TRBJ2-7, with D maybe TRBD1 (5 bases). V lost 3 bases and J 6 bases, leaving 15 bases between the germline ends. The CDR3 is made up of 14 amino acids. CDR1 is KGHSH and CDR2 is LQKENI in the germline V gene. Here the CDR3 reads CASSPPGPGSEQYF. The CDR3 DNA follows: TGTGCCAGCTCACCTCCAGGGCCCGGCAGCGAGCAGTACTTC.

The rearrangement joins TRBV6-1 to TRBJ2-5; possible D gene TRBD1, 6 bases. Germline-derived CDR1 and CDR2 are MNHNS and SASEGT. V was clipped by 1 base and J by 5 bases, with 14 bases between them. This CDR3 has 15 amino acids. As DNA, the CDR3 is TGTGCCAGCAGTGAAGGTCGGGGTAGGGGGGAGACCCAGTACTTC. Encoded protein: CASSEGRGRGETQYF.

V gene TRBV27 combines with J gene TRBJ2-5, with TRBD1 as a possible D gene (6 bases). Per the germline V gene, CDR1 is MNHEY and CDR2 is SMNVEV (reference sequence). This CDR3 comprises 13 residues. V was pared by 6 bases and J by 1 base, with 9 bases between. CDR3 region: CASSTGFQETQYF. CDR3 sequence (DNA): TGTGCCAGCAGCACAGGGTTCCAAGAGACCCAGTACTTC.

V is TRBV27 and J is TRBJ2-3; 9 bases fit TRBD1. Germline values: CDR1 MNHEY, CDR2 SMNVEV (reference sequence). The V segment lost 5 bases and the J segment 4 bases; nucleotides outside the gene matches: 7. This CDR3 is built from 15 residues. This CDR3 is CASSRRDRVADTQYF. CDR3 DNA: TGTGCCAGCAGTCGCAGGGACAGGGTTGCAGATACGCAGTATTTT.

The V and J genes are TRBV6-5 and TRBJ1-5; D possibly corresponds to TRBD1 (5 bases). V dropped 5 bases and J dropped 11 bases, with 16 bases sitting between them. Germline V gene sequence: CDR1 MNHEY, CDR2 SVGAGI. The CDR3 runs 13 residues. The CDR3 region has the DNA TGTGCCAGCAGTCCATTGCAGGGCCCGACCCAGCATTTT. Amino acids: CASSPLQGPTQHF.

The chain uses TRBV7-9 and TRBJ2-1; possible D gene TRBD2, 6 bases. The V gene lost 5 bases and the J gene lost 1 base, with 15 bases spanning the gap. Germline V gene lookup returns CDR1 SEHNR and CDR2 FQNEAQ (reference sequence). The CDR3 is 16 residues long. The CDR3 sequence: CASSPTTSSSYNEQFF. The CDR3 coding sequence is TGTGCCAGCAGCCCCACCACTAGCAGTTCCTACAATGAGCAGTTCTTC.

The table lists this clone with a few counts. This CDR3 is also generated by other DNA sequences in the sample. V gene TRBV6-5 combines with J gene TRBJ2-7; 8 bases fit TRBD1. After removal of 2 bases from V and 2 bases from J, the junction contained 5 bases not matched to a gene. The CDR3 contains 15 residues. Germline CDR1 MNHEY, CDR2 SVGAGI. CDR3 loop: CASSYGRTGTYEQYF. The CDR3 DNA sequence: TGTGCCAGCAGTTACGGGAGGACAGGGACCTACGAGCAGTACTTC.

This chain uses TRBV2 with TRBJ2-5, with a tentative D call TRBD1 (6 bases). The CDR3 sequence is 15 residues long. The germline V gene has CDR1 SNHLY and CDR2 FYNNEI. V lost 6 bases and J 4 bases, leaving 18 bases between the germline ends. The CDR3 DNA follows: TGTGCCAGCAGACCAGGGGAGTTGGTGCTAGAGACCCAGTACTTC. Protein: CASRPGELVLETQYF.

CDR3 sequence (DNA): TGTGCCTCTGAAGGCGGGGGACATACCAACTATGGCTACACCTTC. Protein sequence: CASEGGGHTNYGYTF. The chain links TRBV30 to TRBJ1-2; tentatively, D is TRBD1 (6 bases). Trimming took 7 bases from V and 2 from J, leaving 20 bases between them. The CDR3 contains 15 residues. Germline values: CDR1 GTSNPN, CDR2 SVGIG (reference sequence).